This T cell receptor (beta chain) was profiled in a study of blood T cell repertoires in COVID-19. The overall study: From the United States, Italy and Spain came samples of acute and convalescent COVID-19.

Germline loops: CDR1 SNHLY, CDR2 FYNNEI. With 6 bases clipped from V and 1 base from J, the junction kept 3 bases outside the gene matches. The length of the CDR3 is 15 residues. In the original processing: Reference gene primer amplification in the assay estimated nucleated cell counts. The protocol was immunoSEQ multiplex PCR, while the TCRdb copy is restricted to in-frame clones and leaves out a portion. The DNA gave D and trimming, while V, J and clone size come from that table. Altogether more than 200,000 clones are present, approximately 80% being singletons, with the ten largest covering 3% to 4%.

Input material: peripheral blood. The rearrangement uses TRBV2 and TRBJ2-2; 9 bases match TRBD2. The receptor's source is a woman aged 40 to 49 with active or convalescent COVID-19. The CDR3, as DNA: TGTGCCAGCAGAGTGACTAGCGGGAACACCGGGGAGCTGTTTTTT. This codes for CASRVTSGNTGELFF.